The T cell receptor beta chain under discussion was sequenced for a study of blood T cell repertoires in COVID-19. Study summary: Italy, Spain and the United States were the sources of the convalescent and acute COVID-19 samples. From T cells, B-cell-depleted T cells, or PBMCs came the material, which was cDNA or gDNA.

The CDR3 runs to 16 residues. CDR1 and CDR2 from the germline V gene are SEHNR and FQNEAQ (reference sequence). Trimming pared 1 base from V and 3 bases from J, leaving 15 bases between. The authors' processing: Amplified reference gene primers provided the basis for estimating nucleated cell counts. Profiled with immunoSEQ multiplex PCR; TCRdb holds only in-frame clones, not every one. V and J calls and clone size come straight from that table; D and trimming were deduced from the DNA. The sample holds tens of thousands of clones; approximately 80% are singletons and the top ten take roughly 14%. This clonotype was sampled from a man aged 50 to 60 with active or convalescent COVID-19. The rearrangement joins TRBV7-9 to TRBJ1-1; perhaps TRBD1 as D (6 bases). The sequencing input was peripheral blood. CDR3 nucleotides: TGTGCCAGCAGCTTAGGGCTACAGGGTCGCGACACTGAAGCTTTCTTT. Its protein is CASSLGLQGRDTEAFF.